These 5 T cell receptor beta chains were sequenced from one sample in a study of T-cell reconstitution after alpha-beta-depleted transplantation in children. TCRbeta library preparation incorporated unique molecular identifiers. TCRdb re-called the PCR reads with MiXCR, one entry per CDR3 protein. The sample lists around 270,000 distinct CDR3 sequences, 10% occurring once. The starting material was PBMCs, obtained before TCRalphabeta/CD19-depleted stem cell transplant. Receptors originate from a boy less than two years old with acute myeloid leukemia, due to receive a stem cell transplant.

Note on this clonotype: A much larger clone is a single base away; this may be a read error. The genes are TRBV5-1 and TRBJ1-5; a weak D match, TRBD1 (5 bases). The CDR3 extends over 13 amino acids. The ends were cut back, 0 bases at V and 15 bases at J, with 16 bases in the middle. Per the germline V gene, CDR1 is SGHRS and CDR2 is YFSETQ. This CDR3 is CASSLVPGDCGHF. CDR3 nucleotides: TGCGCCAGCAGCTTGGTCCCTGGGGACTGTGGGCATTTT.

This clonotype was picked up many times. The chain couples TRBV5-5 to TRBJ2-5; 9 bases agree with TRBD2. The CDR3 spans 14 residues. CDR1 and CDR2 (germline): SGHKS, YYEKEE (reference sequence). The V gene end was trimmed by 4 bases and the J gene end by 3 bases; junction bases not matched to a gene: 4. DNA of the CDR3: TGTGCCAGCAGCCCGGGCGGGGGGGAAGAGACCCAGTACTTC. Amino acids: CASSPGGGEETQYF.

This clonotype came up many times. The chain is built from TRBV29-1 and TRBJ2-7, with 13 nucleotides matching TRBD2. V shed 5 bases, J shed 6 bases, and the junction held 7 bases outside the gene matches. Germline CDR1 and CDR2: SQVTM and ANQGSEA. The CDR3 spans 14 residues. CDR3 sequence: CSVLGLAGSTEQYF. CDR3 in DNA: TGCAGCGTTCTGGGACTAGCGGGATCTACCGAGCAGTACTTC.

Many counts were recorded for this clonotype. This chain links TRBV28 with TRBJ2-2; the match to TRBD1 covers 8 bases. V was pared by 6 bases and J by 5 bases, with 8 bases of the junction left unmatched. CDR3 size: 15 residues. CDR1 is MDHEN and CDR2 is SYDVKM in the germline V gene. The CDR3 loop is CASSPRGQGTGELFF. The CDR3 bases are TGTGCCAGCAGCCCCCGCGGACAGGGAACCGGGGAGCTGTTTTTT.

The V gene is TRBV20-1, the J gene TRBJ2-2; 16 nucleotides align to TRBD2. The CDR3 runs 20 residues. J was trimmed by 3 bases and V by 1 base; bases with no gene match: 11. Per germline, CDR1 DFQATT and CDR2 SNEGSKA (reference sequence). CDR3 residues: CSARVPVGLAGGLYTGELFF. DNA for the CDR3: TGCAGTGCTAGAGTGCCCGTGGGACTAGCGGGGGGGCTGTACACCGGGGAGCTGTTTTTT.